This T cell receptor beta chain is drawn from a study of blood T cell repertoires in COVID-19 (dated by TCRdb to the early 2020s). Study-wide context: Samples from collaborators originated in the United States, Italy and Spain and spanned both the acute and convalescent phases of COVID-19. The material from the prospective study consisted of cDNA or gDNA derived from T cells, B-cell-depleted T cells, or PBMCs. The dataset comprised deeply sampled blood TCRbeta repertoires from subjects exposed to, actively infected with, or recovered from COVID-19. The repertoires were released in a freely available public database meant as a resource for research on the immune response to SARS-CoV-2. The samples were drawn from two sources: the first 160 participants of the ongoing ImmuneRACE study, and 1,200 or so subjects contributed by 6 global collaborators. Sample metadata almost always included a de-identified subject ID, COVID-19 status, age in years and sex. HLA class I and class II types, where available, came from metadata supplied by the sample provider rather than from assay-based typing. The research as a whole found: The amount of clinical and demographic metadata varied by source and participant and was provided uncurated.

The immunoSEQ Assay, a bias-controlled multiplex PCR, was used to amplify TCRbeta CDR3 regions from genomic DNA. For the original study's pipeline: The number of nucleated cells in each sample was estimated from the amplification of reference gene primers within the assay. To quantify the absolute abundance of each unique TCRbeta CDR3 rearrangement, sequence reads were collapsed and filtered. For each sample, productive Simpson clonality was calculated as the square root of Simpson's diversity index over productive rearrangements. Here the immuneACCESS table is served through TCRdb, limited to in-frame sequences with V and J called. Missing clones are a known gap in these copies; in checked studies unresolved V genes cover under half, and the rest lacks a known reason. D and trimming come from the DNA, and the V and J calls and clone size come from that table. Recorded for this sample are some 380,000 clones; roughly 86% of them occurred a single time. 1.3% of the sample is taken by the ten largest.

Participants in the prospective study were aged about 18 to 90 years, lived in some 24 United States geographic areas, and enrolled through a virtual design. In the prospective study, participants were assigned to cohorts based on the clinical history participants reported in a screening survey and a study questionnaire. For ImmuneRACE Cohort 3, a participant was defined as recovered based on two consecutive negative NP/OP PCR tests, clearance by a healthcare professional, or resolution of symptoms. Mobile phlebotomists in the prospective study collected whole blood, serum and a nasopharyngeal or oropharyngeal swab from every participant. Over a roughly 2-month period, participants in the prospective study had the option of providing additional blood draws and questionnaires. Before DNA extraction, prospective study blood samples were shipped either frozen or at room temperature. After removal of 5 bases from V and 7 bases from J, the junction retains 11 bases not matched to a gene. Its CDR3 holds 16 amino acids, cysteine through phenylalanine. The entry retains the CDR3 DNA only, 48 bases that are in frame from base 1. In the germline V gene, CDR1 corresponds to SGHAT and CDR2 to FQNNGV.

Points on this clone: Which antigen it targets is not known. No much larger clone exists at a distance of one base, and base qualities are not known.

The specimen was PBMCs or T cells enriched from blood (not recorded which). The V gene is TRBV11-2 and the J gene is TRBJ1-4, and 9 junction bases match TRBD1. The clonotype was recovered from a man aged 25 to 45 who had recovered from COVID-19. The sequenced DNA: TGTGCCAGCAGCCCCACCTCGACAGGGGGGGGTGAAAAACTGTTTTTT. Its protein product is CASSPTSTGGGEKLFF.